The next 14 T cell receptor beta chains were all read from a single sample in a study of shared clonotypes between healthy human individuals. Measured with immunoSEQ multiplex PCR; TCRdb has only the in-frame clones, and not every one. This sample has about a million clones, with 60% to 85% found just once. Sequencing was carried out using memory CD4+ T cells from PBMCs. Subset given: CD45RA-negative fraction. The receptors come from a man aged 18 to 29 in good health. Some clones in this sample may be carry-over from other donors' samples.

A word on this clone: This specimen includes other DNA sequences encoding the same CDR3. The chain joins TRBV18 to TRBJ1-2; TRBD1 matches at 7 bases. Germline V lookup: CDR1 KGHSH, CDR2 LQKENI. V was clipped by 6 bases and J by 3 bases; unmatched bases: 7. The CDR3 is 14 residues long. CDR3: CASSPTTGDYGYTF. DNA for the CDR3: TGTGCCAGCTCTCCGACAACAGGGGACTATGGCTACACCTTC.

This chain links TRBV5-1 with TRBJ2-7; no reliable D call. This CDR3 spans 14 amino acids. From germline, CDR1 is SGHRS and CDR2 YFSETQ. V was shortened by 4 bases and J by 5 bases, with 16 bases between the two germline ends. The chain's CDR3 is CASSVGSVGNEQYF. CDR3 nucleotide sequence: TGCGCCAGCAGCGTCGGAAGCGTAGGAAACGAGCAGTACTTC. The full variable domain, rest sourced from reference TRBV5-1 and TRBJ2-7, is KAGVTQTPRYLIKTRGQQVTLSCSPISGHRSVSWYQQTPGQGLQFLFEYFSETQRNKGNFPGRFSGRQFSNSRSEMNVSTLELGDSALYLCASSVGSVGNEQYFGPGTRLTVT.

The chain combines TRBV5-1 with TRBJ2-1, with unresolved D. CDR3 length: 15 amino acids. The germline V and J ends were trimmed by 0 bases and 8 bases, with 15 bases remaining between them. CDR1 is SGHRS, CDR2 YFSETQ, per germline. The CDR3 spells CASSLEPETFDEQFF. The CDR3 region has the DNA TGCGCCAGCAGCTTGGAACCCGAGACTTTCGATGAGCAGTTCTTC.

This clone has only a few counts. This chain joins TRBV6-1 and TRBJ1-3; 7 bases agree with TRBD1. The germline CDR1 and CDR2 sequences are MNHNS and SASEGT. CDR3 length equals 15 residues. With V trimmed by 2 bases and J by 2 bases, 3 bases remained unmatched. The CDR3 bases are TGTGCCAGCAGTGAAACGACAGGGACTGGAAACACCATATATTTT. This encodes CASSETTGTGNTIYF.

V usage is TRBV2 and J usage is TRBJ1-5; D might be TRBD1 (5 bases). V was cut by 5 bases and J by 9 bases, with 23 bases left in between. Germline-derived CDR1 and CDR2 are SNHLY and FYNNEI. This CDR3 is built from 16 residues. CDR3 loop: CASSRTSGLRRVPQHF. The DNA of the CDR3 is TGTGCCAGCAGTCGAACCTCGGGACTCCGTCGGGTGCCCCAGCATTTT.

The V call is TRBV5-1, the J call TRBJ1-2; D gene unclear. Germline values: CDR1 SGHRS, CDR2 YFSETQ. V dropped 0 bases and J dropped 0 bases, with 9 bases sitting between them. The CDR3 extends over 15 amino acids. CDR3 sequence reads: CASSLAHDANYGYTF. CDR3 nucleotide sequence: TGCGCCAGCAGCTTGGCCCACGACGCTAACTATGGCTACACCTTC.

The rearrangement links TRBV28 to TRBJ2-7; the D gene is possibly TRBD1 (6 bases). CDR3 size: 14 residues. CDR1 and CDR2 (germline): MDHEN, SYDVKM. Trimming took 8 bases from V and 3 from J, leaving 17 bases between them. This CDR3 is CASLGRGTIYEQYF. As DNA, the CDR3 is TGTGCCAGCCTTGGCAGGGGAACGATCTACGAGCAGTACTTC.

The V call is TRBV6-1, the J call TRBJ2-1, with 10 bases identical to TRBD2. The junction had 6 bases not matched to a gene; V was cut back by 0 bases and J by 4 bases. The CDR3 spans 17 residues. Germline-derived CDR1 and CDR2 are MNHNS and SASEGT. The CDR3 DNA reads TGTGCCAGCAGTGAAGCCGGAGGGACTAGCGCTTACAATGAGCAGTTCTTC. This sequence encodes CASSEAGGTSAYNEQFF.

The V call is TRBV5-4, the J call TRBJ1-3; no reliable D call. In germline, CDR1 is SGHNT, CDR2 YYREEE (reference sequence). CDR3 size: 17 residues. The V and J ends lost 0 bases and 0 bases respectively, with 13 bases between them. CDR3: CASSLGRQGSSGNTIYF. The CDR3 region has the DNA TGTGCCAGCAGCTTGGGCAGGCAAGGGAGCTCTGGAAACACCATATATTTT.

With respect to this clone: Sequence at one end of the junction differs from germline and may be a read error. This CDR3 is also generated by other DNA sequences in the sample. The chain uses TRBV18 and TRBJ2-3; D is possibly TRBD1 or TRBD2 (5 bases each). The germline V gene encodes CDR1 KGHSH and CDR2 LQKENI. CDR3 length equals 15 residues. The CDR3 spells CASSPQGTSTDTQYF. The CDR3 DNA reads TGTGCCAGCTCACCACAGGGGACCAGCACCGATACGCAGTATTTT.

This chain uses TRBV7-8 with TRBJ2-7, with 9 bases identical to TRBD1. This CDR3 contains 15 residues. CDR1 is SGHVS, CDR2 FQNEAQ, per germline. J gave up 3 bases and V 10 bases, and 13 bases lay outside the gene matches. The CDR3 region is CATQRHGTGRYEQYF. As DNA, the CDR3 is TGTGCCACCCAAAGACACGGGACAGGGCGCTACGAGCAGTACTTC.

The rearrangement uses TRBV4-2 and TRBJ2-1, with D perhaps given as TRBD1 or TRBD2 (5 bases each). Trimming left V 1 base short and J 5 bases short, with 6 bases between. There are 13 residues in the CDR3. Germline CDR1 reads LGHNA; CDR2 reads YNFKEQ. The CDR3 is CASSQVGDNEQFF. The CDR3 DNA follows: TGTGCCAGCAGCCAAGTGGGGGACAATGAGCAGTTCTTC.

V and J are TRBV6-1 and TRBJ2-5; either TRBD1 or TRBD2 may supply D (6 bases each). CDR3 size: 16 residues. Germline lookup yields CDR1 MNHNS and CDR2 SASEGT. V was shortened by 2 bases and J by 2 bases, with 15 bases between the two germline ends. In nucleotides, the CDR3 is TGTGCCAGCAGTGAAAGGCAGGGGAGGAGGCAAGAGACCCAGTACTTC. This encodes CASSERQGRRQETQYF.

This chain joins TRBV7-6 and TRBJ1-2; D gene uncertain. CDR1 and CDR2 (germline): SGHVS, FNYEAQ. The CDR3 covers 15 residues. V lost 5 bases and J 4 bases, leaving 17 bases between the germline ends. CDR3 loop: CASSALPGSGYGYTF. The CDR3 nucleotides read TGTGCCAGCAGCGCCCTCCCCGGGAGTGGCTATGGCTACACCTTC.